This T cell receptor (beta chain) came from a study of T cell changes during pregnancy in multiple sclerosis. This CDR3 has 13 amino acids. Trimming removed 6 bases from V and 8 bases from J, with 14 bases in between. Looked up from germline, CDR1 is ENHRY and CDR2 is SYGVKD. Only in-frame clones appear in the TCRdb table, and some are missing; sequencing was by immunoSEQ multiplex PCR. The table includes 55,000 to 70,000 clones, about 88% detected once. The chain couples TRBV10-3 to TRBJ2-1; TRBD2 is a possible D gene (5 bases). Sample: CD4+ T cells from peripheral blood mononuclear cells, taken in the third trimester of pregnancy. The sequence was collected from a female donor with multiple sclerosis, enrolled in a pregnancy study. CDR3 amino acids: CAIRVDSADEQFF. CDR3 DNA: TGTGCCATCAGGGTTGACTCAGCGGATGAGCAGTTCTTC.